A single sample is the source of the 11 T cell receptor beta chains below, sequenced in a study of CD8 T cells in Susac syndrome. With random hexamers, reverse transcription was performed on about 0.5 to 1 ug of RNA. From the immunoSEQ multiplex PCR reads, TCRdb called clonotypes with MiXCR, one entry per CDR3 protein. The sample yields about 120,000 distinct CDR3 sequences, 90% to 95% seen once. Input material: CD8+ T cells from PBMCs. The receptors were gathered from a human donor with Susac syndrome.

This chain joins TRBV7-3 and TRBJ1-2; D gene uncertain. V lost 5 bases, J lost 1 base, and 17 bases lay in between. The CDR3 covers 16 residues. Germline V gene data show CDR1 as SGHTA and CDR2 as FQGTGA. The CDR3 loop reads CASSVRRGLFNYGYTF. CDR3 DNA sequence: TGTGCCAGCAGCGTCCGGCGCGGGCTATTTAACTATGGCTACACCTTC.

The CDR3 DNA is TGCAGTGCTAGGGACAGGGGGCTGAACACTGAAGCTTTCTTT. It yields the protein CSARDRGLNTEAFF. This chain joins TRBV20-1 and TRBJ1-1; TRBD1 aligns across 11 bases. Unmatched junction bases numbered 0, after V lost 3 bases and J lost 0 bases. CDR1 is DFQATT, CDR2 SNEGSKA, per germline (reference sequence). This CDR3 has 14 residues.

J is TRBJ1-5 and V is TRBV7-9; perhaps TRBD1 as D (5 bases). V was clipped by 3 bases and J by 6 bases, with 6 bases between them. Germline CDR1 reads SEHNR; CDR2 reads FQNEAQ (reference sequence). The CDR3 has 12 amino acids. The CDR3 bases are TGTGCCAGCAGCTTTGGGGGTCAGCCCCAGCATTTT. Translating gives CASSFGGQPQHF.

The V and J genes are TRBV12-3 or TRBV12-4 and TRBJ2-4; D is perhaps TRBD2 (5 bases). The V end was cut by 2 bases, the J end by 0 bases, with 8 bases between. CDR3 length: 15 residues. Here the CDR3 DNA reads TGTGCCAGCAGTTTAAATCGGGGAGCCAAAAACATTCAGTACTTC. It translates to CASSLNRGAKNIQYF.

The chain links TRBV20-1 to TRBJ1-5; D gene uncertain. Germline V CDR1 and CDR2: DFQATT, SNEGSKA (reference sequence). Deletions cut 1 base from V and 0 bases from J, with 13 bases between. The CDR3 has 16 residues. The chain's CDR3 is CSARAMDGNSNQPQHF. As DNA, the CDR3 is TGCAGTGCTAGAGCAATGGACGGGAATAGCAATCAGCCCCAGCATTTT.

The chain combines TRBV27 with TRBJ2-7; D may correspond to TRBD1 or TRBD2 (6 bases each). Trimming stripped 5 bases from V and 5 bases from J, with 16 bases between. CDR1 is MNHEY and CDR2 is SMNVEV in the germline V gene (reference sequence). This CDR3 has 14 residues. The CDR3 sequence: CASSPRGGRNEQYF. CDR3 bases: TGTGCCAGCAGTCCCCGAGGGGGGAGAAACGAGCAGTACTTC.

The genes are TRBV2 and TRBJ2-7; D is ambiguous. Germline V gene lookup returns CDR1 SNHLY and CDR2 FYNNEI. Trimming removed 5 bases at V and 2 bases at J, with 10 bases between. CDR3 length: 13 amino acids. CDR3 sequence: CASSSLVPYEQYF. As DNA, the CDR3 is TGTGCCAGCAGTAGCCTTGTACCCTACGAGCAGTACTTC.

The V call is TRBV12-3 or TRBV12-4, the J call TRBJ1-1; the D is unclear. V was trimmed by 1 base and J by 8 bases, leaving 8 bases between them. CDR3 length: 12 amino acids. The CDR3 DNA reads as TGTGCCAGCAGTTTAGGACGGACCGAAGCTTTCTTT. Translation: CASSLGRTEAFF.

The chain links TRBV7-8 to TRBJ2-7, with D unclear. The CDR3 is made up of 11 amino acids. The V gene's germline CDR1 is SGHVS and CDR2 FQNEAQ. Trimming removed 1 base at V and 7 bases at J, with 5 bases between. The CDR3: CASSLGREQYF. The CDR3 coding sequence is TGTGCCAGCAGCTTAGGCCGGGAGCAGTACTTC. The variable domain in full, with the rest retrieved from reference TRBV7-8 and TRBJ2-7, is GAGVSQSPRYKVAKRGQDVALRCDPISGHVSLFWYQQALGQGPEFLTYFQNEAQLDKSGLPSDRFFAERPEGSVSTLKIQRTQQEDSAVYLCASSLGREQYFGPGTRLTVT.

V and J are TRBV30 and TRBJ1-1; D is possibly TRBD1 (5 bases). The CDR3 consists of 13 residues. Trimming removed 4 bases from V and 4 bases from J, with 13 bases in between. Germline assignment: CDR1 GTSNPN and CDR2 SVGIG (reference sequence). The CDR3 DNA follows: TGTGCCTGGACCCAGTGGGGGGGCACTGAAGCTTTCTTT. This codes for CAWTQWGGTEAFF.

This chain links TRBV29-1 with TRBJ1-3; D is perhaps TRBD1 (5 bases). This CDR3 comprises 15 residues. The V end lost 7 bases, the J end lost 4 bases, and 20 bases lay between the germline ends. Germline lookup yields CDR1 SQVTM and CDR2 ANQGSEA. CDR3 coding DNA: TGCAGCGCCACCCAACCCGGGACGGCCGGAAACACCATATATTTT. Translated, it gives CSATQPGTAGNTIYF.